This TCR beta chain emerged from a study of CD8+ T cells in alopecia areata. Specified treatment: oral pan-JAK inhibitor, 5-10 mg twice daily. Researchers took lesional scalp punch biopsies and peripheral blood from people who were alopecia areata patients. Sequencing relied on a cDNA template that was reverse transcribed from extracted RNA. Profiled with immunoSEQ multiplex PCR; TCRdb holds only in-frame clones, not every one. The table lists 100,000 to 150,000 clones, approximately 57% of them singletons. The V and J ends lost 5 bases and 6 bases respectively, with 15 bases between them. Germline assignment: CDR1 PRHDT and CDR2 FYEKMQ (reference sequence). The CDR3 has 14 amino acids.

This clonotype was obtained from a human donor with alopecia areata. The sample consisted of CD4+ T cells sorted from blood, taken at week 4, from a patient treated with tofacitinib. This chain joins TRBV13 and TRBJ2-3; D not resolved. CDR3: CASSLTRGRDTQYF. CDR3 bases: TGTGCCAGCAGCCTTACCCGTGGGCGGGATACGCAGTATTTT.